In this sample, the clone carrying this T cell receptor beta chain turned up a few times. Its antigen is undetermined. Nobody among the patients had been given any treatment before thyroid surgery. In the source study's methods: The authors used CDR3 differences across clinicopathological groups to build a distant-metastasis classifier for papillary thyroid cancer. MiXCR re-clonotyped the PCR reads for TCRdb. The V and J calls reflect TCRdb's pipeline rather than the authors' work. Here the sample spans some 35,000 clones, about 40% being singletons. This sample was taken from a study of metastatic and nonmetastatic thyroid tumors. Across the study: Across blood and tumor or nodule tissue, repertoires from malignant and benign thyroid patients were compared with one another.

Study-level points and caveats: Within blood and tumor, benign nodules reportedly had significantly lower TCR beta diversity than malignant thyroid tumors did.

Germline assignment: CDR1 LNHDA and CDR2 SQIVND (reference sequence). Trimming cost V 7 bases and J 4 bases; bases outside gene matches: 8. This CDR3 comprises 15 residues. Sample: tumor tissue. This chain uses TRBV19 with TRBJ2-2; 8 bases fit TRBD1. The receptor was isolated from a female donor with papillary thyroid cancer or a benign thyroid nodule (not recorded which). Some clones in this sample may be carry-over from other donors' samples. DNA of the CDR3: TGTGCCAGTAAGGCAGGGGGCGTCGGCACCGGGGAGCTGTTTTTT. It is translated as CASKAGGVGTGELFF.